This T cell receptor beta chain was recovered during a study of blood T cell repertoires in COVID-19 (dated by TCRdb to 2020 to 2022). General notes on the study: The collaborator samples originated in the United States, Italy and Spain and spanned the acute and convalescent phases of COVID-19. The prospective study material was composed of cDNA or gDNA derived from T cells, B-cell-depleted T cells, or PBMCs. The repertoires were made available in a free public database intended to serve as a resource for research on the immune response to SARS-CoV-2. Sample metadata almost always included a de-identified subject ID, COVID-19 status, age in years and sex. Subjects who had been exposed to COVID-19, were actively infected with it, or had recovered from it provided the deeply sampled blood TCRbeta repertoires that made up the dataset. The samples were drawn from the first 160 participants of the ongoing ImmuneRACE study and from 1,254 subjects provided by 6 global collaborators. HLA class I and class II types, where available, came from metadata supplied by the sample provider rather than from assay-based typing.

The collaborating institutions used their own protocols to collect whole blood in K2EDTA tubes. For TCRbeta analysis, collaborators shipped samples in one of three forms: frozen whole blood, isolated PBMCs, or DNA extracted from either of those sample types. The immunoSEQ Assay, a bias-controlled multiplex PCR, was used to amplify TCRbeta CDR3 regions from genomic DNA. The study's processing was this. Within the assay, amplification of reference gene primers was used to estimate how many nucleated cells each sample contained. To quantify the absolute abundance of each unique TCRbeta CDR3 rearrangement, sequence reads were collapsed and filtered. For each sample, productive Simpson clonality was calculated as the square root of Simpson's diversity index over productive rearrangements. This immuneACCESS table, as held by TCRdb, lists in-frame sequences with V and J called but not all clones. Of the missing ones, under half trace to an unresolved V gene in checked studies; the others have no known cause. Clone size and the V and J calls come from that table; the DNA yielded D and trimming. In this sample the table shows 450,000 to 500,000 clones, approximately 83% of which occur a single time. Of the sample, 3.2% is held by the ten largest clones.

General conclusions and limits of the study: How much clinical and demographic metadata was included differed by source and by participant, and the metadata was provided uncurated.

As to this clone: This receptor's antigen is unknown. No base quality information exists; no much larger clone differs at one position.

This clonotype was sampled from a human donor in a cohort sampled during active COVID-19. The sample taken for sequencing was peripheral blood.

The CDR3 in this case is CASRVQDTEAFF. The DNA sequence is given as TGTGCCAGCAGGGTACAGGACACTGAAGCTTTCTTT. The V and J segments used are TRBV2 and TRBJ1-1; TRBD1 might be the D gene, on 5 matching bases. V is shortened by 6 bases, J by 3 bases, and the region joining them spans 8 bases. The CDR3 covers 12 residues, taking in both the cysteine and the phenylalanine. The sequence is cut down to CDR3 DNA, 36 bases in frame from base 1. CDR1 SNHLY and CDR2 FYNNEI were looked up in the germline V gene.